The T cell receptor (beta chain) under discussion was sequenced for a study of blood T cell repertoires in COVID-19. At the level of the study: There were acute and convalescent COVID-19 samples, and they came from the United States, Italy and Spain.

The assay was immunoSEQ multiplex PCR, and TCRdb's table has in-frame clones only and misses some. The sample records approximately 50,000 clones, 80% to 90% being singletons. The ends lost 6 bases at V and 4 bases at J; junction bases unmatched: 5. The germline V gene encodes CDR1 MNHEY and CDR2 SVGAGI. The CDR3 has 13 residues. The receptor was isolated from a woman older than 75 with acute or convalescent COVID-19. The V gene is TRBV6-5, the J gene TRBJ1-1, with 7 bases aligning to TRBD1. Material for sequencing was peripheral blood. The CDR3 is CASRIQGRTEAFF. Here the CDR3 DNA reads TGTGCCAGCAGAATACAGGGGCGCACTGAAGCTTTCTTT.